This paragraph covers one T cell receptor beta chain sequence. The data originate from a study of blood T cell repertoires in COVID-19. Under the authors' procedure: For nucleated cells, counts were estimated from reference gene primer amplification. Assay used: immunoSEQ multiplex PCR; TCRdb lists only in-frame clones, some missing. The DNA gave D and trimming, while V, J and clone size come from that table. The sample consists of 200,000 to 300,000 clones, more than 85% of them appearing once. The specimen was peripheral blood. This receptor was taken from a young adult with COVID-19, enrolled during active disease.

The CDR3 is CASSDSGQGNEQFF. The CDR3 bases are TGTGCCAGCAGTGACTCGGGACAGGGGAATGAGCAGTTCTTC. The chain employs TRBV27 and TRBJ2-1; the match to TRBD1 covers 10 bases. V dropped 5 bases and J dropped 7; count of bases not matched to a gene: 5. This CDR3 has 14 residues. Germline V gene lookup returns CDR1 MNHEY and CDR2 SMNVEV (reference sequence).